Sequencing of this T cell receptor (beta chain) was carried out in a study of blood T cell repertoires in COVID-19. Germline V CDR1 and CDR2: SGDLS, YYNGEE. The CDR3 is 14 amino acids. V gave up 0 bases and J gave up 8 bases; unmatched junction bases: 4. Profiled with immunoSEQ multiplex PCR; TCRdb holds only in-frame clones, not every one. The data hold some 44,000 clones, with approximately 80% observed a single time. This TCR was recovered from an older woman with acute or convalescent COVID-19. The chain links TRBV9 to TRBJ2-4; TRBD2 matches at 8 bases. The sequencing input was peripheral blood. The CDR3 DNA is TGTGCCAGCAGCGTAGCGGGGGGGAGTCACATTCAGTACTTC. Its protein product is CASSVAGGSHIQYF.